One sample yielded the 28 T cell receptor beta chains listed below, sequenced in a study of OX40 agonist ivuxolimab in advanced cancers. The method behind the library was the immunoSEQ multiplex PCR assay. What TCRdb holds here is the immuneACCESS table cut down to in-frame rearrangements. Part of the clones is not present; checked against another copy, under half of the missing clones reflect an unresolved V gene, and the others are unexplained. This sample comprises about 89,000 clones, just over 85% of them detected only once. The ten largest clones capture around 6.3% of the sample. The specimen was CD4+ or CD8+ T cells sorted from blood, collected in a trial of the OX40 agonist ivuxolimab. The source is an adult with an advanced solid tumor such as melanoma, head and neck, liver or kidney cancer.

This rearrangement joins TRBV5-8 to TRBJ2-3; perhaps TRBD1 as D (5 bases). The CDR3 has 12 residues. Deletions cut 4 bases from V and 7 bases from J, with 10 bases between. The germline V gene has CDR1 SGHTS and CDR2 YDEGEE. The CDR3 nucleotides are TGTGCCAGCAGCCCCAGGGCGAATACGCAGTATTTT. It yields the protein CASSPRANTQYF.

CDR3 residues: CASSPRAGRNYGYTF. DNA for the CDR3: TGTGCCAGCTCACCACGGGCGGGGAGGAACTATGGCTACACCTTC. The genes are TRBV18 and TRBJ1-2; no clear D. V shed 1 base and J shed 2 bases, with 11 bases lying between them. CDR3 length equals 15 residues. Germline CDR1 reads KGHSH; CDR2 reads LQKENI.

This chain connects TRBV6-5 to TRBJ1-2; a weak D match, TRBD1 (5 bases). Germline loops: CDR1 MNHEY, CDR2 SVGAGI. The CDR3 is 15 amino acids. The V end lost 2 bases, the J end lost 0 bases, and 10 bases lay between the germline ends. Written as DNA, the CDR3 is TGTGCCAGCAGTTACCAAGACAGACCTAACTATGGCTACACCTTC. Its protein product is CASSYQDRPNYGYTF.

In DNA form, the CDR3 reads TGCAGGGGAGCGGGTGGGACTGAAGCTTTCTTT. Translation: CRGAGGTEAFF. The J gene is TRBJ1-1, the V gene TRBV20-1; D not certain. The germline V gene encodes CDR1 DFQATT and CDR2 SNEGSKA (reference sequence). The CDR3 extends over 11 amino acids.

The chain employs TRBV20-1 and TRBJ1-2; D unresolved. The V gene's germline CDR1 is DFQATT and CDR2 SNEGSKA (reference sequence). V was trimmed by 5 bases and J by 8 bases, leaving 12 bases between them. The CDR3 consists of 11 residues. DNA for the CDR3: TGCAGTGCTGGGAACACATACGGCTACACCTTC. Encoded protein: CSAGNTYGYTF.

The V call is TRBV11-1, the J call TRBJ2-7; 7 nucleotides match TRBD1. Germline V CDR1 and CDR2: SGHAT, FQDESV (reference sequence). J lost 4 bases, V lost 1 base, and 7 bases had no gene match. This CDR3 region has 15 residues. This chain's CDR3 is CASSLEGTAVYEQYF. CDR3 nucleotides: TGTGCCAGCAGCTTAGAGGGGACAGCCGTATACGAGCAGTACTTC.

The chain recombines TRBV28 with TRBJ2-5; 7 bases align to TRBD1. Germline CDR1 is MDHEN and CDR2 is SYDVKM. There are 16 residues in the CDR3. V gave up 3 bases and J gave up 2 bases; unmatched junction bases: 9. As DNA, the CDR3 is TGTGCCAGCAGTTTCTATCTACAGGGGTCTCAAGAGACCCAGTACTTC. It is translated as CASSFYLQGSQETQYF.

The chain carries TRBV19 and TRBJ2-1, with a possible D match to TRBD2 (5 bases). The V end lost 7 bases, the J end lost 3 bases, and 19 bases lay between the germline ends. The CDR3 covers 16 residues. CDR1 is LNHDA and CDR2 is SQIVND in the germline V gene (reference sequence). CDR3 DNA sequence: TGTGCCAGTACCCCTAAGGCGGGTATTTTCTACAATGAGCAGTTCTTC. Translated, it gives CASTPKAGIFYNEQFF.

This clone was detected once. The chain recombines TRBV7-8 with TRBJ2-7, with 11 positions matching TRBD2. This CDR3 region has 15 residues. Germline V gene lookup returns CDR1 SGHVS and CDR2 FQNEAQ. J gave up 4 bases and V 5 bases, and 7 bases lay outside the gene matches. In DNA form, the CDR3 reads TGTGCCAGCAGCCAAGCCGCTAGCGGGGGGTACGAGCAGTACTTC. This sequence encodes CASSQAASGGYEQYF. The full variable domain, with the rest looked up from reference TRBV7-8 and TRBJ2-7, is GAGVSQSPRYKVAKRGQDVALRCDPISGHVSLFWYQQALGQGPEFLTYFQNEAQLDKSGLPSDRFFAERPEGSVSTLKIQRTQQEDSAVYLCASSQAASGGYEQYFGPGTRLTVT.

This chain joins TRBV5-5 and TRBJ1-2; D remains unclear. Per the germline V gene, CDR1 is SGHKS and CDR2 is YYEKEE (reference sequence). CDR3 size: 13 residues. V was pared by 7 bases and J by 6 bases, with 16 bases between. DNA of the CDR3: TGTGCCAGCGAGGATCTGGGGAAAGATGGCTACACCTTC. Translation gives CASEDLGKDGYTF.

The chain uses TRBV2 and TRBJ1-4, with 7 bases identical to TRBD1. The length of the CDR3 is 16 residues. Germline CDR1 is SNHLY and CDR2 is FYNNEI. Unmatched junction bases numbered 9, after V lost 3 bases and J lost 5 bases. CDR3 sequence: CASSEGTGVENEKLFF. CDR3 coding DNA: TGTGCCAGCAGTGAGGGAACAGGGGTCGAGAATGAAAAACTGTTTTTT.

The chain uses TRBV19 and TRBJ2-1, with 9 positions matching TRBD2. The V segment lost 6 bases and the J segment 3 bases; nucleotides outside the gene matches: 6. Looked up from germline, CDR1 is LNHDA and CDR2 is SQIVND (reference sequence). The CDR3 has 15 residues. CDR3 nucleotide sequence: TGTGCCAGTAGCCAGACTAGCGGAAACTACAATGAGCAGTTCTTC. Residues: CASSQTSGNYNEQFF.

The rearrangement joins TRBV10-3 to TRBJ2-7; D may match TRBD1 or TRBD2 (6 bases each). CDR1 is ENHRY, CDR2 SYGVKD, per germline. V lost 2 bases, J lost 3 bases, and 14 bases lay in between. This CDR3 has 15 amino acids. Here the CDR3 reads CAISEGGQAHYEQYF. CDR3 DNA: TGTGCCATCAGTGAGGGGGGGCAGGCCCACTACGAGCAGTACTTC.

This rearrangement joins TRBV11-2 to TRBJ1-2; TRBD1 matches at 8 bases. This CDR3 is 13 amino acids long. Trimming at V came to 5 bases and at J to 8 bases, leaving 7 bases not matched to a gene. Germline lookup yields CDR1 SGHAT and CDR2 FQNNGV. This CDR3 is CASSPDRGEGYTF. In DNA form, the CDR3 reads TGTGCCAGCAGCCCTGACAGGGGAGAGGGCTACACCTTC.

The V and J genes are TRBV5-5 and TRBJ2-7; the match to TRBD1 covers 9 bases. The germline CDR1 and CDR2 sequences are SGHKS and YYEKEE (reference sequence). This CDR3 is 15 amino acids long. The trim removed 6 bases at V and 3 bases at J, leaving 10 bases unmatched. The DNA of the CDR3 is TGTGCCAGCAACAACCGGGACAGGGTCAACTACGAGCAGTACTTC. Protein: CASNNRDRVNYEQYF.

CDR3 protein: CASGLYTDTQYF. The CDR3 DNA sequence: TGTGCTAGTGGTCTTTACACAGATACGCAGTATTTT. The genes are TRBV12-5 and TRBJ2-3; the D is unclear. The germline gives CDR1 LGHNT, CDR2 FRNRAP. The V end lost 5 bases, the J end lost 2 bases, and 5 bases lay between the germline ends. This CDR3 comprises 12 residues.

This clone was seen a few times. The gene calls are TRBV4-1 and TRBJ2-1; D ambiguous. V lost 4 bases, J lost 0 bases, and 13 bases lay in between. The germline V gene has CDR1 MGHRA and CDR2 YSYEKL. The CDR3 has 16 residues. The CDR3 region is CASSRMVETSYNEQFF. Here the CDR3 DNA reads TGCGCCAGCAGCCGGATGGTGGAAACCTCCTACAATGAGCAGTTCTTC.

The gene calls are TRBV11-2 and TRBJ2-3; D not certain. This CDR3 is 11 amino acids long. V shed 3 bases and J shed 5 bases, with 3 bases lying between them. The V gene's germline CDR1 is SGHAT and CDR2 FQNNGV. CDR3 nucleotides: TGTGCCAGCAGCTTGGGAGATACGCAGTATTTT. Amino acid sequence: CASSLGDTQYF.

The chain combines TRBV30 with TRBJ2-3; D not resolved. CDR1 GTSNPN and CDR2 SVGIG come from the germline V gene (reference sequence). V was shortened by 0 bases and J by 5 bases, with 6 bases between the two germline ends. This CDR3 region has 12 residues. The CDR3 here is CAWSVTGDTQYF. CDR3 nucleotide sequence: TGTGCCTGGAGTGTAACCGGAGATACGCAGTATTTT.

The rearrangement joins TRBV30 to TRBJ2-2; maybe TRBD1 (5 bases). V was clipped by 2 bases and J by 8 bases, with 12 bases between them. Germline V gene data show CDR1 as GTSNPN and CDR2 as SVGIG (reference sequence). The CDR3 extends over 13 amino acids. CDR3 sequence reads: CAWSRQGLGELFF. The CDR3 coding sequence is TGTGCCTGGAGTCGGCAGGGCTTGGGGGAGCTGTTTTTT.

The CDR3 coding sequence is TGTGCCAGCAGCTTAGCTAGCGTAAGCACAGATACGCAGTATTTT. Its protein product is CASSLASVSTDTQYF. The chain links TRBV7-9 to TRBJ2-3; TRBD2 might be the D (5 bases). This CDR3 contains 15 residues. Trimming removed 0 bases from V and 0 bases from J, with 7 bases in between. Germline values: CDR1 SEHNR, CDR2 FQNEAQ (reference sequence).

The chain has TRBV4-1 and TRBJ2-7; 11 bases align to TRBD2. V lost 1 base, J lost 5 bases, and 10 bases stayed unmatched. CDR3 size: 17 residues. CDR1 is MGHRA and CDR2 is YSYEKL in the germline V gene. The CDR3 loop is CASSQGKFTSGSHEQYF. The CDR3 DNA is TGCGCCAGCAGCCAAGGTAAATTTACTAGCGGGAGCCACGAGCAGTACTTC.

The chain joins TRBV21-1 to TRBJ1-5; TRBD1, the D gene given by the table, was not confirmed from the DNA. TRBV21-1 is a pseudogene segment. The CDR3 extends over 18 amino acids. The CDR3: CASSKWDWTGGCCQPQHF. The DNA for the CDR3 is TGTGCCAGCAGCAAATGGGATTGGACAGGGGGCTGTTGTCAGCCCCAGCATTTT.

The chain links TRBV6-5 to TRBJ1-4; D is ambiguous. V lost 0 bases and J lost 8, with 4 bases in between. Germline CDR1 MNHEY, CDR2 SVGAGI. The CDR3 contains 12 residues. For the CDR3, the DNA is TGTGCCAGCAGTTACTCGAAAGAAAAACTGTTTTTT. As protein: CASSYSKEKLFF.

The chain links TRBV5-1 to TRBJ1-1; 10 bases match TRBD1. This CDR3 has 14 residues. Germline-derived CDR1 and CDR2 are SGHRS and YFSETQ. The J segment lost 5 bases and the V segment lost 4 bases, leaving 5 bases of the junction unmatched. The CDR3 region is CASSRTGGRTEAFF. The CDR3 nucleotides are TGCGCCAGCAGCAGGACAGGGGGAAGGACTGAAGCTTTCTTT.

The rearrangement uses TRBV30 and TRBJ1-6, with TRBD1 identical over 10 bases. In germline, CDR1 is GTSNPN, CDR2 SVGIG (reference sequence). V lost 3 bases, J lost 5 bases, and 4 bases stayed unmatched. The CDR3 is 15 amino acids. The CDR3 bases are TGTGCCTGGAGCGGGGGGACAGGGGATAATTCACCCCTCCACTTT. Protein sequence: CAWSGGTGDNSPLHF.

V gene TRBV7-2 combines with J gene TRBJ1-1; D might be TRBD1 (5 bases). CDR1 is SGHTA and CDR2 is FQGNSA in the germline V gene. V gave up 5 bases and J gave up 6 bases, with 28 bases separating them. CDR3 length equals 18 residues. CDR3 residues: CASSLRGAGGWNHAEAFF. The CDR3 coding sequence is TGTGCCAGCAGCCTCCGAGGGGCGGGTGGCTGGAATCACGCTGAAGCTTTCTTT.

V usage is TRBV7-9 and J usage is TRBJ1-3, with D possibly being TRBD1 (6 bases). Germline CDR1 and CDR2: SEHNR and FQNEAQ (reference sequence). The V gene lost 6 bases and the J gene lost 0 bases, with 12 bases spanning the gap. The CDR3 covers 15 residues. The CDR3 DNA is TGTGCCAGCAGACGAGGGGGATCCTCTGGAAACACCATATATTTT. It is translated as CASRRGGSSGNTIYF.